One sample yielded the 8 T cell receptor beta chains listed below, sequenced in a study of cytomegalovirus exposure and HLA in healthy donors. Primers included in the PCR were 60 Vbeta and 13 Jbeta primers. Repertoires were generated with immunoSEQ multiplex PCR, while TCRdb's copy carries only in-frame clones and drops some. The profile shows about 250,000 clones, 75% to 90% of them singletons. Sequencing used PBMCs. Receptors originate from a girl aged 2-10 years in good health and CMV-seronegative.

The rearrangement joins TRBV5-6 to TRBJ2-2, with 14 positions matching TRBD2. V shed 3 bases and J 1 base; nucleotides not matched to a gene: 2. Germline CDR1 and CDR2: SGHDT and YYEEEE. This CDR3 is 17 amino acids long. Here the CDR3 DNA reads TGTGCCAGCAGCTGGGGACTAGCGGGAGTGAACACCGGGGAGCTGTTTTTT. It is translated as CASSWGLAGVNTGELFF.

The genes are TRBV18 and TRBJ1-3; no reliable D call. CDR3 length equals 16 residues. Germline V gene data show CDR1 as KGHSH and CDR2 as LQKENI. V lost 5 bases, J lost 0 bases, and 14 bases lay in between. In DNA form, the CDR3 reads TGTGCCAGCTCATCTCAAGCCGGGAGCTCTGGAAACACCATATATTTT. Its translation is CASSSQAGSSGNTIYF.

V is TRBV7-2 and J is TRBJ2-1; D may be TRBD2 (6 bases). The V gene lost 8 bases and the J gene lost 15 bases, with 38 bases spanning the gap. The CDR3 has 18 residues. From germline, CDR1 is SGHTA and CDR2 FQGNSA. The CDR3 sequence is CASSLKFGGYAYNETRFF. The CDR3 nucleotides read TGTGCCAGCTCACTAAAGTTCGGGGGATACGCCTACAATGAGACCCGGTTCTTC.

Written as DNA, the CDR3 is TGCGCCAGCAGCCAAGCCCCGGGCTCCTACAATGAGCAGTTCTTC. Amino acids: CASSQAPGSYNEQFF. The genes are TRBV4-1 and TRBJ2-1; no clear D gene. V was pared by 1 base and J by 0 bases, with 7 bases between. The CDR3 covers 15 residues. From germline, CDR1 is MGHRA and CDR2 YSYEKL.

Regarding this clone: At one boundary the junction diverges from the germline segment, which might be a read error. The V call is TRBV2, the J call TRBJ1-2, with a tentative D call TRBD1 (6 bases). Germline V gene lookup returns CDR1 SNHLY and CDR2 FYNNEI. CDR3 length: 13 residues. The CDR3 here is CASSRTVNYGYTF. Here the CDR3 DNA reads TGTGCCAGCAGTAGGACAGTAAACTATGGCTACACTTTC.

This sequence joins TRBV2 and TRBJ2-5, with TRBD1 identical over 7 bases. The CDR3 is made up of 14 amino acids. V shed 6 bases and J 5 bases; nucleotides not matched to a gene: 9. Germline assignment: CDR1 SNHLY and CDR2 FYNNEI. CDR3 loop: CASSFGTASETQYF. The CDR3 nucleotides read TGTGCCAGCAGCTTCGGGACAGCCTCGGAGACCCAGTACTTC.

This chain uses TRBV28 with TRBJ1-2; D remains unclear. This CDR3 region has 13 residues. Trimming took 4 bases from V and 6 from J, leaving 12 bases between them. CDR1 MDHEN and CDR2 SYDVKM come from the germline V gene. The CDR3 loop reads CASSSHRGNGYTF. For the CDR3, the DNA is TGTGCCAGCAGTTCCCACCGGGGAAATGGCTACACCTTC.

The J gene is TRBJ1-2, the V gene TRBV15, with D unclear. The CDR3 extends over 13 amino acids. The germline gives CDR1 LNHNV, CDR2 YYDKDF (reference sequence). V lost 0 bases, J lost 4 bases, and 6 bases lay in between. The CDR3 loop reads CATSRDEIYGYTF. The DNA of the CDR3 is TGTGCCACCAGCAGAGACGAGATCTATGGCTACACCTTC.